Presented here are 11 T cell receptor beta chains from one specimen sequenced in a study of T cells in Graves' hyperthyroidism and ophthalmopathy (dated by TCRdb to about 2019). Library method: multiplex PCR. Sequencing relied on an Illumina HiSeq 2000. The TCR beta CDR3 regions were amplified from RNA transcripts. The first round of RT-PCR for the TCR CDR3 was performed with the HTBI primer set and the Qiagen OneStep RT-PCR kit. In-frame beta chains were kept once TCRdb had trimmed the public reads at Q25 with fastp and called clones with MiXCR. Rows with one shared CDR3 protein collapse into an entry with the most common genes and DNA. For this sample there are some 400,000 distinct CDR3 sequences; around 14% appear just once. Of the sample, approximately 10% falls within the top ten clones. Sequencing input: blood. Receptors originate from a woman aged 60-70 years with Graves' hyperthyroidism.

This clonotype was recorded at least ten times. The genes are TRBV5-6 and TRBJ2-7; D may be TRBD1 (5 bases). Germline values: CDR1 SGHDT, CDR2 YYEEEE. There are 14 residues in the CDR3. V lost 0 bases to trimming and J lost 6 bases, with 13 bases between them. The CDR3 DNA reads as TGTGCCAGCAGCTTGGTGGGGCAGAAACGCGAGCAGTACTTC. Its translation is CASSLVGQKREQYF.

This clonotype came up many times. This chain uses TRBV2 with TRBJ1-2; 8 bases are shared with TRBD1. Germline V gene sequence: CDR1 SNHLY, CDR2 FYNNEI. V lost 5 bases to trimming and J lost 6 bases; unmatched junction nucleotides: 8. The CDR3 contains 14 residues. The CDR3 region has the DNA TGTGCCAGCAGTCCCAGGGGGCGCTGGGATGGCTACACCTTC. It encodes CASSPRGRWDGYTF.

V gene TRBV27 combines with J gene TRBJ2-7; perhaps TRBD2 as D (6 bases). V was shortened by 7 bases and J by 7 bases, with 11 bases between the two germline ends. The length of the CDR3 is 11 residues. The germline V gene encodes CDR1 MNHEY and CDR2 SMNVEV (reference sequence). CDR3 in DNA: TGTGCCAGCACCACGGGGAGGGAGCAGTACTTC. It specifies CASTTGREQYF.

This clonotype was recorded many times. The gene calls are TRBV2 and TRBJ2-7; TRBD2 matches at 11 bases. This CDR3 spans 16 amino acids. The J segment lost 1 base and the V segment lost 8 bases, leaving 10 bases of the junction unmatched. The germline gives CDR1 SNHLY, CDR2 FYNNEI. The CDR3 DNA reads TGTGCCAGCTCATACCCCATAGCGGGAGGGTCCTACGAGCAGTACTTC. Translation gives CASSYPIAGGSYEQYF. Using reference TRBV2 and TRBJ2-7 for the parts outside the CDR3, the full variable domain is EPEVTQTPSHQVTQMGQEVILRCVPISNHLYFYWYRQILGQKVEFLVSFYNNEISEKSEIFDDQFSVERPDGSNFTLKIRSTKLEDSAMYFCASSYPIAGGSYEQYFGPGTRLTVT.

The chain combines TRBV7-9 with TRBJ1-1, with TRBD1 matching over 7 bases. The CDR3 has 14 amino acids. Trimming took 5 bases from V and 0 from J; bases not matched to a gene: 3. Germline CDR1 reads SEHNR; CDR2 reads FQNEAQ (reference sequence). The chain's CDR3 is CASSRGQMNTEAFF. In DNA form, the CDR3 reads TGTGCCAGCAGCAGGGGACAGATGAACACTGAAGCTTTCTTT.

The V gene is TRBV7-6, the J gene TRBJ2-1; weak D call: TRBD1 (6 bases). The ends were cut back, 1 base at V and 0 bases at J, with 13 bases in the middle. The length of the CDR3 is 17 residues. Germline values: CDR1 SGHVS, CDR2 FNYEAQ. CDR3 residues: CASSLEATDSSYNEQFF. The DNA for the CDR3 is TGTGCCAGCAGCTTAGAAGCTACGGACAGCTCCTACAATGAGCAGTTCTTC.

For this clonotype: One base away lies a much larger clone, so this may be a sequencing read error. V and J are TRBV7-9 and TRBJ2-2; 11 bases match TRBD2. In germline, CDR1 is SEHNR, CDR2 FQNEAQ (reference sequence). The CDR3 loop spans 16 amino acids. V lost 5 bases to trimming and J lost 4 bases; unmatched junction nucleotides: 6. In DNA, the CDR3 is TGTGCCAGCAGCGCCCAAACTAGCGGGAGCACCGGGGAGCTGTTTTTT. This encodes CASSAQTSGSTGELFF.

This clonotype was counted ten times or more. This chain joins TRBV18 and TRBJ1-1; tentatively, D is TRBD1 (5 bases). There are 15 residues in the CDR3. Germline V gene sequence: CDR1 KGHSH, CDR2 LQKENI. Trimming removed 1 base from V and 4 bases from J, with 13 bases in between. This chain's CDR3 is CASSPRGAGGTEAFF. In nucleotides, the CDR3 is TGTGCCAGCTCACCACGAGGGGCGGGGGGCACTGAAGCTTTCTTT.

This clonotype was found a few times. V and J are TRBV24-1 and TRBJ2-1; 9 bases line up with TRBD2. V dropped 5 bases and J dropped 7; count of bases not matched to a gene: 8. CDR3 length: 15 amino acids. Germline V lookup: CDR1 KGHDR, CDR2 SFDVKD. The CDR3 sequence: CATSVSSGVHNEQFF. The CDR3 DNA sequence: TGTGCCACCAGTGTATCTAGCGGGGTTCATAATGAGCAGTTCTTC.

This clonotype was recorded many times. This chain connects TRBV12-3 or TRBV12-4 to TRBJ1-5; D is possibly TRBD1 (5 bases). Trimming pared 3 bases from V and 1 base from J, leaving 7 bases between. There are 14 residues in the CDR3. The CDR3 spells CASSFGGSNQPQHF. The CDR3 DNA follows: TGTGCCAGCAGTTTCGGGGGGAGCAATCAGCCCCAGCATTTT.

This clonotype was picked up many times. The rearrangement uses TRBV3-1 and TRBJ2-5; D is ambiguous. This CDR3 spans 15 amino acids. The germline V gene encodes CDR1 LGHDT and CDR2 YNNKEL (reference sequence). Trimming stripped 1 base from V and 5 bases from J, with 14 bases between. CDR3: CASSQGRNFGETQYF. CDR3 nucleotides: TGTGCCAGCAGCCAAGGTCGCAACTTTGGGGAGACCCAGTACTTC.